The 30 T cell receptor beta chains given below trace back to one sample, sequenced in a study of blood T cell repertoires in COVID-19. TCRdb's table, derived via immunoSEQ multiplex PCR, lists solely in-frame clones and lacks some. The data hold more than 150,000 clones, with around 80% observed a single time. The specimen was peripheral blood. The receptors originated from a human donor in a cohort sampled during active COVID-19.

This chain links TRBV5-1 with TRBJ1-3, with D possibly TRBD1 on 6 matching bases. CDR1 SGHRS and CDR2 YFSETQ come from the germline V gene. This CDR3 has 16 residues. Deletions cut 0 bases from V and 4 bases from J, with 14 bases between. In DNA, the CDR3 is TGCGCCAGCAGCTTGGGGACAGTCCGAGAAGGAAACACCATATATTTT. Translated: CASSLGTVREGNTIYF.

The rearrangement uses TRBV15 and TRBJ2-6, with D possibly TRBD2 on 5 matching bases. Germline CDR1 and CDR2: LNHNV and YYDKDF (reference sequence). V lost 1 base and J lost 2, with 6 bases in between. The CDR3 is made up of 15 amino acids. CDR3 sequence (DNA): TGTGCCACCAGCAGAGTCGGGGCTGGGGCCAACGTCCTGACTTTC. Protein product: CATSRVGAGANVLTF.

The chain employs TRBV6-1 and TRBJ2-7; a weak D match, TRBD1 (5 bases). The length of the CDR3 is 15 residues. V was shortened by 2 bases and J by 2 bases, with 13 bases between the two germline ends. Germline CDR1 is MNHNS and CDR2 is SASEGT. The CDR3 DNA reads as TGTGCCAGCAGTGAACTCATGGCAGGGACCTACGAGCAGTACTTC. Its protein is CASSELMAGTYEQYF.

The chain couples TRBV14 to TRBJ2-7; D unclear. The CDR3 covers 11 residues. V was shortened by 3 bases and J by 4 bases, with 4 bases between the two germline ends. Germline lookup yields CDR1 SGHDN and CDR2 FVKESK. The CDR3 coding sequence is TGTGCCAGCAGCCATAGTTACGAGCAGTACTTC. Residues: CASSHSYEQYF. The full variable domain, rest sourced from reference TRBV14 and TRBJ2-7, is EAGVTQFPSHSVIEKGQTVTLRCDPISGHDNLYWYRRVMGKEIKFLLHFVKESKQDESGMPNNRFLAERTGGTYSTLKVQPAELEDSGVYFCASSHSYEQYFGPGTRLTVT.

The chain recombines TRBV27 with TRBJ1-1; 7 bases are shared with TRBD1. This CDR3 has 17 residues. CDR1 is MNHEY and CDR2 is SMNVEV in the germline V gene (reference sequence). V dropped 5 bases and J dropped 2; count of bases not matched to a gene: 14. The CDR3 region is CASSRRGRGELNTEAFF. In nucleotides, the CDR3 is TGTGCCAGCAGTAGAAGGGGCAGGGGGGAACTAAACACTGAAGCTTTCTTT.

This chain connects TRBV5-1 to TRBJ2-5, with D maybe TRBD1 (6 bases). The CDR3 consists of 15 residues. Germline V gives CDR1 SGHRS, CDR2 YFSETQ. Trimming removed 3 bases from V and 4 bases from J, with 16 bases in between. CDR3 loop: CASSSNTGKGETQYF. In DNA form, the CDR3 reads TGCGCCAGCAGCTCAAATACAGGGAAGGGAGAGACCCAGTACTTC.

The V gene is TRBV7-9, the J gene TRBJ2-7; 10 bases fit TRBD1. Germline CDR1 and CDR2: SEHNR and FQNEAQ (reference sequence). The CDR3 is made up of 13 amino acids. After removal of 6 bases from V and 6 bases from J, the junction contained 5 bases not matched to a gene. The CDR3: CASRPGQGSEQYF. CDR3 in DNA: TGTGCCAGCAGGCCGGGACAGGGGTCCGAGCAGTACTTC.

The chain is built from TRBV11-2 and TRBJ2-1; a possible D gene is TRBD2 (6 bases). CDR3 length equals 13 residues. Germline V gene sequence: CDR1 SGHAT, CDR2 FQNNGV. Trimming removed 8 bases at V and 2 bases at J, with 10 bases between. The CDR3 bases are TGTGCCAGCCTAGGCGGGACCTACAATGAGCAGTTCTTC. Protein sequence: CASLGGTYNEQFF.

The genes are TRBV7-2 and TRBJ1-4, with D perhaps matching TRBD1 (6 bases). Trimming took off 0 bases at V and 8 bases at J, with 16 bases between the two ends. The CDR3 is made up of 16 amino acids. Germline V lookup: CDR1 SGHTA, CDR2 FQGNSA. The chain's CDR3 is CASSLARGRLGEKLFF. For the CDR3, the DNA is TGTGCCAGCAGCTTAGCCAGGGGCCGCTTGGGGGAAAAACTGTTTTTT.

This sequence joins TRBV19 and TRBJ2-3, with 7 bases aligning to TRBD2. The CDR3 totals 15 residues. Germline V gene data show CDR1 as LNHDA and CDR2 as SQIVND (reference sequence). V lost 4 bases, J lost 6 bases, and 10 bases stayed unmatched. In DNA form, the CDR3 reads TGTGCCAGTAGTAGCCGAACCTCACTAGCGGATACGCAGTATTTT. Amino acid sequence: CASSSRTSLADTQYF.

The V and J genes are TRBV13 and TRBJ2-7; 10 bases map to TRBD2. The CDR3 has 14 amino acids. J was trimmed by 6 bases and V by 5 bases; bases with no gene match: 7. The germline V gene encodes CDR1 PRHDT and CDR2 FYEKMQ (reference sequence). The CDR3 DNA is TGTGCCAGCAGCCCTAGCGGGGGCATTCGCGAGCAGTACTTC. Its protein is CASSPSGGIREQYF.

V gene TRBV4-1 combines with J gene TRBJ1-2; D is unresolved. The CDR3 spans 14 residues. Germline V gene sequence: CDR1 MGHRA, CDR2 YSYEKL. Trimming left V 2 bases short and J 1 base short, with 8 bases between. CDR3 sequence reads: CASSQHTVNYGYTF. The DNA of the CDR3 is TGCGCCAGCAGCCAACATACAGTTAACTATGGCTACACCTTC.

The chain links TRBV5-4 to TRBJ2-1; 14 bases align to TRBD2. Germline-derived CDR1 and CDR2 are SGHNT and YYREEE (reference sequence). The CDR3 length is 16 residues. Trimming took 7 bases from V and 0 from J; bases not matched to a gene: 3. Here the CDR3 reads CASRTSGGNSYNEQFF. The DNA for the CDR3 is TGTGCCAGCCGGACTAGCGGGGGGAACTCCTACAATGAGCAGTTCTTC.

The gene calls are TRBV19 and TRBJ2-3; no firm D call. Germline values: CDR1 LNHDA, CDR2 SQIVND (reference sequence). Trimming removed 5 bases at V and 3 bases at J, with 15 bases between. This CDR3 has 15 residues. The CDR3 DNA sequence: TGTGCCAGTAGTGGGCCAGCCGCACCGACAGATACGCAGTATTTT. This encodes CASSGPAAPTDTQYF.

V usage is TRBV5-1 and J usage is TRBJ1-2; D gene unclear. Germline values: CDR1 SGHRS, CDR2 YFSETQ. The CDR3 sequence is 15 residues long. The V and J ends lost 0 bases and 1 base respectively, with 10 bases between them. The CDR3 here is CASSLDPPLNYGYTF. Here the CDR3 DNA reads TGCGCCAGCAGCTTGGATCCCCCTCTTAACTATGGCTACACCTTC.

The chain employs TRBV11-2 and TRBJ1-1; D remains unclear. CDR3 size: 14 residues. Trimming left V 0 bases short and J 0 bases short, with 5 bases between. Germline CDR1 reads SGHAT; CDR2 reads FQNNGV. The CDR3 coding sequence is TGTGCCAGCAGCTTAGAGTTCATGAACACTGAAGCTTTCTTT. Protein product: CASSLEFMNTEAFF.

The chain is built from TRBV4-2 and TRBJ1-6; TRBD1 matches at 10 bases. Germline V CDR1 and CDR2: LGHNA, YNFKEQ. The CDR3 is 17 amino acids. Trimming removed 2 bases from V and 10 bases from J; junction bases left unmatched: 11. This chain's CDR3 is CASSQPPPDRGGSPLHF. Written as DNA, the CDR3 is TGTGCCAGCAGCCAACCCCCCCCGGACAGGGGGGGGTCACCCCTCCACTTT.

The chain links TRBV9 to TRBJ2-2; TRBD1 matches 7 bases. There are 17 residues in the CDR3. Germline CDR1 SGDLS, CDR2 YYNGEE. J lost 2 bases, V lost 5 bases, and 12 bases had no gene match. DNA of the CDR3: TGTGCCAGCAGTCTCGCCGGGTGGACAGGTAACACCGGGGAGCTGTTTTTT. This gives the protein CASSLAGWTGNTGELFF.

The chain carries TRBV5-1 and TRBJ1-1; D may be TRBD1 (6 bases). CDR3 length: 15 residues. Germline CDR1 reads SGHRS; CDR2 reads YFSETQ. V shed 0 bases and J shed 4 bases, with 13 bases lying between them. As DNA, the CDR3 is TGCGCCAGCAGCTTGGTGGGGCAGGGGAGCACTGAAGCTTTCTTT. Translation: CASSLVGQGSTEAFF.

The table lists this clone with a count of one. V is TRBV5-1 and J is TRBJ1-1; 10 nucleotides align to TRBD1. Trimming took 4 bases from V and 0 from J; bases not matched to a gene: 3. The CDR3 is 15 amino acids. Looked up from germline, CDR1 is SGHRS and CDR2 is YFSETQ. The CDR3 coding sequence is TGCGCCAGCAGCGCGGGACAGGGGATGAACACTGAAGCTTTCTTT. It is translated as CASSAGQGMNTEAFF.

In its sample, this clone was seen once. The rearrangement uses TRBV10-2 and TRBJ2-1, with 9 bases identical to TRBD2. V gave up 7 bases and J gave up 8 bases; unmatched junction bases: 9. The V gene's germline CDR1 is WSHSY and CDR2 SAAADI. The CDR3 is 14 residues long. The DNA for the CDR3 is TGCGCCAGCATCGGGACTAGCCTGGGGGATGAGCAGTTCTTC. It yields the protein CASIGTSLGDEQFF.

The genes are TRBV11-2 and TRBJ2-5; 7 bases align to TRBD2. Losses at the gene ends were 3 bases for V and 1 base for J; bases not matched to a gene: 5. CDR3 size: 15 residues. Germline V gene data show CDR1 as SGHAT and CDR2 as FQNNGV. CDR3 sequence reads: CASSLGRGSQETQYF. In DNA, the CDR3 is TGTGCCAGCAGCTTGGGGAGGGGTTCCCAAGAGACCCAGTACTTC.

The J gene is TRBJ2-5, the V gene TRBV5-1; 7 nucleotides line up with TRBD1. Germline loops: CDR1 SGHRS, CDR2 YFSETQ. V dropped 4 bases and J dropped 2; count of bases not matched to a gene: 11. The CDR3 totals 16 residues. In DNA form, the CDR3 reads TGCGCCAGCAGCCCCCCCTACAGGGGCAGACAAGAGACCCAGTACTTC. The encoded protein is CASSPPYRGRQETQYF.

The chain recombines TRBV4-1 with TRBJ1-2; D is undetermined. Trimming shortened V by 2 bases and J by 5 bases, and 24 bases separated the two germline ends. This CDR3 comprises 18 residues. Germline V lookup: CDR1 MGHRA, CDR2 YSYEKL. The CDR3 DNA follows: TGCGCCAGCAGCCAAACGAGACCAACCCTCGAAGGGAGATATGGCTACACCTTC. It codes for CASSQTRPTLEGRYGYTF.

The V call is TRBV11-2, the J call TRBJ2-5; 8 bases line up with TRBD1. Germline V CDR1 and CDR2: SGHAT, FQNNGV. The CDR3 is 15 residues long. The trim removed 1 base at V and 3 bases at J, leaving 4 bases unmatched. This CDR3 is CASSLGRGREETQYF. The CDR3 DNA reads as TGTGCCAGCAGCTTAGGCAGGGGGCGCGAAGAGACCCAGTACTTC.

V and J are TRBV3-1 (or the pseudogene TRBV3-2) and TRBJ2-1, with TRBD1 matching over 9 bases. The CDR3 runs 19 residues. Germline CDR1 reads LGHDT; CDR2 reads YNNKEL (reference sequence). Losses at the gene ends were 4 bases for V and 4 bases for J; bases not matched to a gene: 17. CDR3 sequence reads: CASSPKPQDRGLLYNEQFF. CDR3 bases: TGTGCCAGCAGCCCAAAACCCCAGGACAGGGGACTATTATACAATGAGCAGTTCTTC.

This clone was found once. This chain links TRBV2 with TRBJ2-1, with TRBD2 identical over 9 bases. This CDR3 region has 16 residues. With 6 bases clipped from V and 5 bases from J, the junction kept 11 bases outside the gene matches. The germline V gene has CDR1 SNHLY and CDR2 FYNNEI. The CDR3 nucleotides read TGTGCCAGCAGACTGAAGGTTGCGGGGGGGAACAATGAGCAGTTCTTC. Residues: CASRLKVAGGNNEQFF.

The sample holds one count of this clone. The rearrangement uses TRBV6-5 and TRBJ2-7; 9 bases align to TRBD1. V was pared by 5 bases and J by 2 bases, with 4 bases of the junction left unmatched. This CDR3 region has 14 residues. From germline, CDR1 is MNHEY and CDR2 SVGAGI. The CDR3 region is CASSTDRGPYEQYF. The CDR3 region has the DNA TGTGCCAGCAGTACGGACAGGGGACCCTACGAGCAGTACTTC.

The chain has TRBV6-1 and TRBJ2-1, with D perhaps TRBD2 (5 bases). Germline CDR1 MNHNS, CDR2 SASEGT. The CDR3 is 15 amino acids. Trimming left V 0 bases short and J 8 bases short, with 14 bases between. CDR3 DNA: TGTGCCAGCAGTGAAGCACTCTTACTAGTCGATGAGCAGTTCTTC. It translates to CASSEALLLVDEQFF.

The chain links TRBV18 to TRBJ1-1; no reliable D call. Germline values: CDR1 KGHSH, CDR2 LQKENI. V was cut by 6 bases and J by 1 base, with 3 bases left in between. The CDR3 is 11 residues long. The CDR3 sequence is CASSRNTEAFF. The CDR3 nucleotides read TGTGCCAGCTCCCGGAACACTGAAGCTTTCTTT.